This TCR beta chain was sequenced during a study of post-analysis software for immune sequencing data. At the level of the study: Relapsing-remitting, secondary progressive and progressive-relapsing multiple sclerosis courses were included. General study results and limits: When compared against controls, multiple sclerosis patients showed significantly lower normalized Chao1 diversity. Patients carried 4 or 5 TRBV segments more frequently than controls did, and TRBV5-6, TRBV5-1 and TRBV20-1 were among them. The authors found that F measure strongly co-clustered same-batch samples.

Each TCR beta cDNA library carried unique molecular identifiers. A population of roughly 0.95 to 10 million T cells gave rise to around 530,000 cDNA molecules. TCRdb passed the PCR reads through MiXCR, listing each CDR3 protein once. The data show hundreds of thousands of distinct CDR3 sequences, with about 57% seen just once and 4.6% held by the top ten. Per germline, CDR1 WSHSY and CDR2 SAAADI. The CDR3 extends over 14 amino acids. This clonotype has more than one count but fewer than ten. Its antigen is unknown. This TCR was recovered from a girl aged 10-17 years with multiple sclerosis. The rearrangement joins TRBV10-2 to TRBJ2-5; D uncertain. The DNA end is a closer match to TRBJ2-7, so the J assignment may be wrong. The sample taken for sequencing was blood. The CDR3 sequence: CASSEWSRLPEQYF. In DNA form, the CDR3 reads TGCGCCAGCAGTGAATGGTCGCGCCTTCCCGAGCAGTACTTC.